Shown below are 23 T cell receptor beta chains from a single sample sequenced in a study of CD8+ T cells in alopecia areata. Reverse transcribed after extraction, RNA yielded cDNA as the sequencing template. Sequenced by immunoSEQ multiplex PCR; TCRdb stores in-frame clones only, minus some. The sample has under 70,000 clones; 95% to 97% are singletons. The source material was CD8+ T cells sorted from blood, sampled at week 0. The receptors were gathered from a human donor with alopecia areata.

The DNA for the CDR3 is TGTGCCAGCAGCTTAGGGGATCAGCCCCAGCATTTT. This translates into CASSLGDQPQHF. This sequence joins TRBV7-9 and TRBJ1-5, with D unclear. The CDR3 has 12 residues. Germline CDR1 and CDR2: SEHNR and FQNEAQ (reference sequence). Trimming cost V 1 base and J 5 bases, with 3 bases left between them. The full variable domain, with the rest looked up from reference TRBV7-9 and TRBJ1-5, is DTGVSQNPRHKITKRGQNVTFRCDPISEHNRLYWYRQTLGQGPEFLTYFQNEAQLEKSRLLSDRFSAERPKGSFSTLEIQRTEQGDSAMYLCASSLGDQPQHFGDGTRLSIL.

The rearrangement uses TRBV4-2 and TRBJ2-1; D call uncertain. CDR1 and CDR2 (germline): LGHNA, YNFKEQ. Trimming took 0 bases from V and 0 from J, leaving 6 bases between them. The CDR3 contains 15 residues. The DNA for the CDR3 is TGTGCCAGCAGCCAAGATTACGCCTCCTACAATGAGCAGTTCTTC. Residues: CASSQDYASYNEQFF.

V usage is TRBV7-8 and J usage is TRBJ2-7; 8 positions match TRBD1. The CDR3 has 15 residues. The germline gives CDR1 SGHVS, CDR2 FQNEAQ. V shed 5 bases, J shed 4 bases, and the junction held 10 bases outside the gene matches. The CDR3 DNA reads TGTGCCAGCAGCGACCCCCCGACAGGGGAGTACGAGCAGTACTTC. It specifies CASSDPPTGEYEQYF.

This clone was recorded only once. The chain carries TRBV10-2 and TRBJ2-7; no firm D call. V dropped 0 bases and J dropped 2 bases, with 11 bases sitting between them. This CDR3 region has 15 residues. Germline V lookup: CDR1 WSHSY, CDR2 SAAADI. This CDR3 is CASSESYRVAYEQYF. In DNA form, the CDR3 reads TGCGCCAGCAGTGAGTCGTATAGGGTGGCCTACGAGCAGTACTTC.

The chain carries TRBV23-1 and TRBJ2-7, with a possible D match to TRBD1 (6 bases). TRBV23-1 is classed as an ORF, of uncertain function. The CDR3 totals 20 residues. Trimming took off 0 bases at V and 3 bases at J, with 27 bases between the two ends. CDR3 in DNA: TGCGCCAGCAGTCAATCTTTAAGGGCCCGACAGGCGGGCAGAAACTACGAGCAGTACTTC. Translation gives CASSQSLRARQAGRNYEQYF.

V is TRBV7-9 and J is TRBJ2-7; perhaps TRBD1 as D (6 bases). Germline V gene lookup returns CDR1 SEHNR and CDR2 FQNEAQ (reference sequence). The CDR3 is 13 residues long. V was trimmed by 3 bases and J by 2 bases, leaving 8 bases between them. The CDR3 sequence is CASSFGTPYEQYF. For the CDR3, the DNA is TGTGCCAGCAGCTTCGGGACACCCTACGAGCAGTACTTC.

This sequence joins TRBV4-1 and TRBJ2-5; D remains ambiguous. CDR3 length: 13 amino acids. The germline CDR1 and CDR2 sequences are MGHRA and YSYEKL. V dropped 1 base and J dropped 4 bases, with 7 bases sitting between them. Here the CDR3 reads CASSQGLGETQYF. The CDR3, as DNA: TGCGCCAGCAGCCAAGGATTGGGAGAGACCCAGTACTTC.

The V call is TRBV27, the J call TRBJ2-2; TRBD2 matches at 12 bases. The CDR3 loop spans 16 amino acids. The germline gives CDR1 MNHEY, CDR2 SMNVEV (reference sequence). V lost 3 bases and J lost 6; bases outside the gene matches: 5. The CDR3 DNA sequence: TGTGCCAGCAGTTTCCTTGGACTAGCGGGGTCCGGGGAGCTGTTTTTT. This codes for CASSFLGLAGSGELFF.

This clone has a handful of counts. The chain links TRBV6-5 to TRBJ2-7; 8 bases line up with TRBD1. The CDR3 spans 14 residues. The J segment lost 2 bases and the V segment lost 3 bases, leaving 3 bases of the junction unmatched. In germline, CDR1 is MNHEY, CDR2 SVGAGI. In DNA form, the CDR3 reads TGTGCCAGCAGTTATGGGACAGGCCCCTACGAGCAGTACTTC. Amino acid sequence: CASSYGTGPYEQYF.

The V gene is TRBV2, the J gene TRBJ2-7; TRBD1 matches 8 bases. Germline V gives CDR1 SNHLY, CDR2 FYNNEI. V lost 6 bases and J lost 3; bases outside the gene matches: 7. CDR3 length: 14 residues. This CDR3 is CASRGDRTGYEQYF. CDR3 nucleotide sequence: TGTGCCAGCAGGGGGGACAGGACCGGCTACGAGCAGTACTTC.

The chain has TRBV19 and TRBJ2-2; D unclear. V was shortened by 2 bases and J by 6 bases, with 4 bases between the two germline ends. The CDR3 has 12 residues. CDR1 is LNHDA, CDR2 SQIVND, per germline (reference sequence). The CDR3 DNA follows: TGTGCCAGTAGTATACGTCCCGGGGAGCTGTTTTTT. This translates into CASSIRPGELFF.

This clone appeared once. V usage is TRBV5-1 and J usage is TRBJ1-1, with 7 bases aligning to TRBD1. The trim removed 6 bases at V and 0 bases at J, leaving 5 bases unmatched. Germline CDR1 SGHRS, CDR2 YFSETQ. This CDR3 spans 14 amino acids. The CDR3, as DNA: TGCGCCAGCACACTGACAGGGATGAACACTGAAGCTTTCTTT. It encodes CASTLTGMNTEAFF.

This chain uses TRBV6-1 with TRBJ2-5; 7 bases fit TRBD2. The length of the CDR3 is 15 residues. After removal of 1 base from V and 1 base from J, the junction contained 3 bases not matched to a gene. Looked up from germline, CDR1 is MNHNS and CDR2 is SASEGT. CDR3 region: CASSEGAGSQETQYF. For the CDR3, the DNA is TGTGCCAGCAGTGAAGGAGCGGGGTCCCAAGAGACCCAGTACTTC.

The J gene is TRBJ2-2, the V gene TRBV6-5; D may match TRBD1 or TRBD2 (5 bases each). CDR3 size: 13 residues. Germline CDR1 reads MNHEY; CDR2 reads SVGAGI. Deletions cut 4 bases from V and 7 bases from J, with 10 bases between. CDR3 region: CASSSGAHGELFF. The CDR3 DNA follows: TGTGCCAGCAGTTCCGGGGCTCACGGGGAGCTGTTTTTT.

J is TRBJ2-7 and V is TRBV6-5; 7 nucleotides line up with TRBD2. The CDR3 loop spans 13 amino acids. Germline V gives CDR1 MNHEY, CDR2 SVGAGI. V shed 6 bases and J 3 bases; nucleotides not matched to a gene: 5. CDR3 protein: CASSPGTNYEQYF. CDR3 coding DNA: TGTGCCAGCAGCCCCGGGACTAACTACGAGCAGTACTTC.

This rearrangement joins TRBV6-1 to TRBJ2-7; D is uncertain. Germline assignment: CDR1 MNHNS and CDR2 SASEGT. V was clipped by 2 bases and J by 1 base, with 9 bases between them. The CDR3 spans 14 residues. In nucleotides, the CDR3 is TGTGCCAGCAGTGAAAATCCAGCTTCCTACGAGCAGTACTTC. Protein sequence: CASSENPASYEQYF.

The chain combines TRBV4-1 with TRBJ2-7, with TRBD1 as a possible D gene (5 bases). Germline loops: CDR1 MGHRA, CDR2 YSYEKL. V lost 0 bases and J lost 0, with 9 bases in between. CDR3 size: 15 residues. This chain's CDR3 is CASSQDRTHSYEQYF. In DNA form, the CDR3 reads TGCGCCAGCAGCCAAGATAGGACACACTCCTACGAGCAGTACTTC.

The chain couples TRBV21-1 to TRBJ1-6; the DNA was not used to check the table's D call, TRBD1. TRBV21-1 counts as a pseudogene. There are 18 residues in the CDR3. The CDR3 protein is CASSKRGTGTSSNSPLHF. In DNA form, the CDR3 reads TGTGCCAGCAGCAAAAGGGGTACAGGGACAAGCAGCAATTCACCCCTCCACTTT.

This rearrangement joins TRBV29-1 to TRBJ2-5; TRBD2 matches 8 bases. This CDR3 spans 14 amino acids. V lost 6 bases to trimming and J lost 7 bases; unmatched junction nucleotides: 13. The germline V gene has CDR1 SQVTM and CDR2 ANQGSEA. CDR3: CSVVGSGGGRTQYF. CDR3 nucleotide sequence: TGCAGCGTCGTAGGGAGCGGGGGAGGACGGACCCAGTACTTC.

The J gene is TRBJ2-2, the V gene TRBV29-1, with D tentatively TRBD1 (5 bases). The V end was cut by 0 bases, the J end by 4 bases, with 9 bases between. Germline values: CDR1 SQVTM, CDR2 ANQGSEA. CDR3 size: 14 residues. The CDR3 sequence is CSVEDPDSTGELFF. CDR3 nucleotide sequence: TGCAGCGTTGAAGATCCAGACAGCACCGGGGAGCTGTTTTTT.

The V call is TRBV7-6, the J call TRBJ2-5, with D uncertain. The V and J ends lost 3 bases and 0 bases respectively, with 5 bases between them. The CDR3 totals 13 residues. The germline V gene encodes CDR1 SGHVS and CDR2 FNYEAQ. The CDR3 nucleotides are TGTGCCAGCAGCTTGGGGTACCAAGAGACCCAGTACTTC. The encoded protein is CASSLGYQETQYF.

This chain joins TRBV15 and TRBJ2-3; D gene ambiguous. V lost 5 bases to trimming and J lost 1 base, with 19 bases between them. Per the germline V gene, CDR1 is LNHNV and CDR2 is YYDKDF (reference sequence). The CDR3 is made up of 17 amino acids. Here the CDR3 DNA reads TGTGCCACCAGCTCCATAAAGAGTGTAAAGGGCACAGATACGCAGTATTTT. Translation gives CATSSIKSVKGTDTQYF. Full variable domain (outside the CDR3, taken from reference TRBV15 and TRBJ2-3): DAMVIQNPRYQVTQFGKPVTLSCSQTLNHNVMYWYQQKSSQAPKLLFHYYDKDFNNEADTPDNFQSRRPNTSFCFLDIRSPGLGDTAMYLCATSSIKSVKGTDTQYFGPGTRLTVL.

The CDR3, as DNA: TGTGCCAGTAGTATCGGTACAGGGAGTTCCACCGGGGAGCTGTTTTTT. This translates into CASSIGTGSSTGELFF. This chain links TRBV19 with TRBJ2-2, with TRBD1 as a possible D gene (6 bases). Germline lookup yields CDR1 LNHDA and CDR2 SQIVND (reference sequence). This CDR3 is built from 16 residues. V shed 3 bases and J shed 4 bases, with 15 bases lying between them.